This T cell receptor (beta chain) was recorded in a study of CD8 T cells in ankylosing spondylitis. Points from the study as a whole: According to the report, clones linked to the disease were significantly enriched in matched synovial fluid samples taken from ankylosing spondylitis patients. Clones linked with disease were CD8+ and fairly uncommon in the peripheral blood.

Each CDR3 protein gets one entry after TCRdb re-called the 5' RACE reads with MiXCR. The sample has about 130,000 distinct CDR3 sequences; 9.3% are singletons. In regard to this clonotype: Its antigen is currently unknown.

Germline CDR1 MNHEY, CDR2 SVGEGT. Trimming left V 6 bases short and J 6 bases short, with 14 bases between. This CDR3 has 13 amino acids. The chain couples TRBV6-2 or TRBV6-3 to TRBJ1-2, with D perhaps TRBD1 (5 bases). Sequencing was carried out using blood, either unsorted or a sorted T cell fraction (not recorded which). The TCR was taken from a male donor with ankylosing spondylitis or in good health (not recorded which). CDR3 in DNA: TGTGCCAGCAGCCTACAGGAGAGGGATGGCTACACCTTC. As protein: CASSLQERDGYTF.